The entry below gives a single T cell receptor (beta chain) sequence along with its context. These data are taken from a study of cytomegalovirus exposure and HLA in healthy donors. Amplification used 60 Vbeta primers and 13 Jbeta primers. Sequenced by immunoSEQ multiplex PCR; TCRdb stores in-frame clones only, minus some. In the table there are some 180,000 clones, around 78% of which are singletons. Material: PBMCs. The TCR comes from a man younger than 45 in good health and CMV-seronegative.

Here the CDR3 DNA reads TGTGCCAGAAGCACAAAAACGGGACTAGCGAGCCGTACAGATACGCAGTATTTT. Protein: CARSTKTGLASRTDTQYF. The chain combines TRBV5-3 with TRBJ2-3; 10 positions agree with TRBD2. TRBV5-3 is an open reading frame, and its role is uncertain. V was clipped by 4 bases and J by 3 bases; unmatched bases: 14. The CDR3 is made up of 18 amino acids.